One sample yielded the 19 T cell receptor beta chains listed below, sequenced in a study of shared clonotypes between healthy human individuals. The data were produced by immunoSEQ multiplex PCR, yet TCRdb's version contains in-frame clones alone and is incomplete. The sample records 700,000 or so clones, around 72% being singletons. The specimen was memory CD4+ T cells sorted from blood. Subset noted: CD45RA-negative fraction. These receptors came from a woman aged 25 to 39 in good health.

The rearrangement uses TRBV25-1 and TRBJ2-3, with D maybe TRBD1 (6 bases). The CDR3 consists of 13 residues. The germline CDR1 and CDR2 sequences are MGHDK and SYGVNS. Trimming shortened V by 5 bases and J by 5 bases, and 11 bases separated the two germline ends. The CDR3 DNA sequence: TGTGCCAGCAGTAATTCAGGGGTAGATACGCAGTATTTT. This sequence encodes CASSNSGVDTQYF.

The chain couples TRBV28 to TRBJ2-1; 9 positions match TRBD2. Germline V lookup: CDR1 MDHEN, CDR2 SYDVKM. J was trimmed by 7 bases and V by 6 bases; bases with no gene match: 7. The CDR3 runs 14 residues. The CDR3 here is CASRSTLAGNEQFF. The CDR3, as DNA: TGTGCCAGCAGATCTACCCTAGCGGGAAATGAGCAGTTCTTC.

This sequence joins TRBV5-1 and TRBJ1-5; tentatively, D is TRBD1 (5 bases). Germline lookup yields CDR1 SGHRS and CDR2 YFSETQ. V was trimmed by 0 bases and J by 7 bases, leaving 14 bases between them. This CDR3 is 15 amino acids long. The CDR3 sequence: CASSLEGEGYQPQHF. The DNA of the CDR3 is TGCGCCAGCAGCTTGGAAGGGGAGGGATACCAGCCCCAGCATTTT. The variable domain in full, with the rest retrieved from reference TRBV5-1 and TRBJ1-5, is KAGVTQTPRYLIKTRGQQVTLSCSPISGHRSVSWYQQTPGQGLQFLFEYFSETQRNKGNFPGRFSGRQFSNSRSEMNVSTLELGDSALYLCASSLEGEGYQPQHFGDGTRLSIL.

The CDR3 sequence is CASTGSRADTQYF. Written as DNA, the CDR3 is TGCGCCAGCACCGGCTCACGGGCAGATACGCAGTATTTT. The rearrangement joins TRBV10-1 to TRBJ2-3; D not certain. V lost 7 bases and J 4 bases, leaving 12 bases between the germline ends. The CDR3 covers 13 residues. Germline loops: CDR1 WNHNN, CDR2 SYGVQD (reference sequence).

This chain connects TRBV6-5 to TRBJ1-6; 7 bases are shared with TRBD1. V was pared by 2 bases and J by 5 bases, with 3 bases of the junction left unmatched. Germline V gene sequence: CDR1 MNHEY, CDR2 SVGAGI. The CDR3 is 15 residues long. The CDR3 loop is CASSYETGNNSPLHF. In DNA, the CDR3 is TGTGCCAGCAGTTACGAGACAGGGAATAATTCACCCCTCCACTTT.

Of note for this clone: Other nucleotide sequences in the sample specify the same CDR3. The genes are TRBV19 and TRBJ1-3; D is possibly TRBD1 (6 bases). The ends were cut back, 3 bases at V and 0 bases at J, with 9 bases in the middle. The CDR3 has 15 residues. In germline, CDR1 is LNHDA, CDR2 SQIVND (reference sequence). The CDR3, as DNA: TGTGCCAGTAGTATCGACAGGAGCTCTGGAAACACCATATATTTT. Its translation is CASSIDRSSGNTIYF.

This chain joins TRBV2 and TRBJ2-6, with D hard to call. Trimming took 2 bases from V and 2 from J, leaving 7 bases between them. CDR1 and CDR2 from the germline V gene are SNHLY and FYNNEI. The CDR3 extends over 15 amino acids. The chain's CDR3 is CASSELSPGANVLTF. The CDR3 DNA sequence: TGTGCCAGCAGTGAACTTTCCCCTGGGGCCAACGTCCTGACTTTC.

This chain connects TRBV11-2 to TRBJ2-5; 10 bases map to TRBD2. Germline assignment: CDR1 SGHAT and CDR2 FQNNGV. This CDR3 spans 16 amino acids. V shed 6 bases, J shed 4 bases, and the junction held 11 bases outside the gene matches. Written as DNA, the CDR3 is TGTGCCAGCAGACCCATAGCGGGAGGTCTGAGAGAGACCCAGTACTTC. Protein sequence: CASRPIAGGLRETQYF.

This chain joins TRBV28 and TRBJ2-7; D gene unclear. V dropped 4 bases and J dropped 4 bases, with 17 bases sitting between them. The germline gives CDR1 MDHEN, CDR2 SYDVKM. The CDR3 loop spans 15 amino acids. The CDR3 protein is CASSSPQAGSYEQYF. Written as DNA, the CDR3 is TGTGCCAGCAGTTCCCCGCAGGCCGGATCTTACGAGCAGTACTTC.

This sequence joins TRBV28 and TRBJ2-5, with a possible D match to TRBD2 (6 bases). This CDR3 is built from 15 residues. The V gene lost 4 bases and the J gene lost 4 bases, with 16 bases spanning the gap. CDR1 is MDHEN and CDR2 is SYDVKM in the germline V gene. The CDR3 loop reads CASSWGGRLSETQYF. The DNA for the CDR3 is TGTGCCAGCAGTTGGGGAGGTCGGTTGTCAGAGACCCAGTACTTC.

The chain combines TRBV2 with TRBJ1-1; D perhaps matches TRBD1 (5 bases). The germline V gene encodes CDR1 SNHLY and CDR2 FYNNEI. V was shortened by 3 bases and J by 2 bases, with 10 bases between the two germline ends. This CDR3 has 14 amino acids. Here the CDR3 DNA reads TGTGCCAGCAGTGACTCCCGGGACAACACTGAAGCTTTCTTT. Translated: CASSDSRDNTEAFF. Drawing the rest from reference TRBV2 and TRBJ1-1, the complete variable domain is EPEVTQTPSHQVTQMGQEVILRCVPISNHLYFYWYRQILGQKVEFLVSFYNNEISEKSEIFDDQFSVERPDGSNFTLKIRSTKLEDSAMYFCASSDSRDNTEAFFGQGTRLTVV.

The V call is TRBV28, the J call TRBJ1-5; D gene uncertain. The V gene's germline CDR1 is MDHEN and CDR2 SYDVKM. The length of the CDR3 is 14 residues. Trimming left V 6 bases short and J 2 bases short, with 11 bases between. CDR3 in amino acids: CASRAIGGNQPQHF. CDR3 DNA sequence: TGTGCCAGCAGGGCGATCGGGGGCAATCAGCCCCAGCATTTT.

This chain uses TRBV28 with TRBJ2-3; tentative D call: TRBD2 (6 bases). V lost 5 bases and J lost 2, with 17 bases in between. Germline V gene lookup returns CDR1 MDHEN and CDR2 SYDVKM. CDR3 length: 16 residues. The CDR3 loop reads CASSGGNSGFTDTQYF. The CDR3 nucleotides are TGTGCCAGCAGTGGGGGAAATAGCGGCTTCACAGATACGCAGTATTTT.

This clone was seen only a few times. The chain links TRBV27 to TRBJ1-5; 8 bases fit TRBD1. Germline lookup yields CDR1 MNHEY and CDR2 SMNVEV (reference sequence). The ends lost 5 bases at V and 7 bases at J; junction bases unmatched: 13. The CDR3 consists of 16 residues. Here the CDR3 DNA reads TGTGCCAGCAGTCCATGGACAGGGCAAGGAGGGCAGCCCCAGCATTTT. Translating it yields CASSPWTGQGGQPQHF.

Only a few counts were recorded for this clone. The J gene is TRBJ1-2, the V gene TRBV5-1, with 9 bases matching TRBD1. Germline values: CDR1 SGHRS, CDR2 YFSETQ. Unmatched junction bases numbered 5, after V lost 0 bases and J lost 8 bases. This CDR3 has 14 amino acids. DNA of the CDR3: TGCGCCAGCAGCTTGGCGGGACAGGGAGAAGGCTACACCTTC. This codes for CASSLAGQGEGYTF.

The V gene is TRBV4-1, the J gene TRBJ2-1; tentatively, D is TRBD1 (5 bases). Trimming pared 0 bases from V and 4 bases from J, leaving 19 bases between. The CDR3 totals 18 residues. Per germline, CDR1 MGHRA and CDR2 YSYEKL. The CDR3 coding sequence is TGCGCCAGCAGCCAAGATCTTGTAGGGGTCAAGAAATACAATGAGCAGTTCTTC. Residues: CASSQDLVGVKKYNEQFF.

This chain joins TRBV7-2 and TRBJ2-1; tentatively, D is TRBD2 (6 bases). Germline loops: CDR1 SGHTA, CDR2 FQGNSA. This CDR3 spans 17 amino acids. Trimming took off 1 base at V and 4 bases at J, with 17 bases between the two ends. This chain's CDR3 is CASSLDSGVGGYNEQFF. CDR3 sequence (DNA): TGTGCCAGCAGCTTAGATAGTGGGGTCGGAGGGTACAATGAGCAGTTCTTC. Complete variable domain (other parts from reference TRBV7-2 and TRBJ2-1): GAGVSQSPSNKVTEKGKDVELRCDPISGHTALYWYRQSLGQGLEFLIYFQGNSAPDKSGLPSDRFSAERTGGSVSTLTIQRTQQEDSAVYLCASSLDSGVGGYNEQFFGPGTRLTVL.

The chain carries TRBV11-1 and TRBJ1-3; D gene uncertain. This CDR3 has 15 residues. Germline values: CDR1 SGHAT, CDR2 FQDESV (reference sequence). The V end was cut by 4 bases, the J end by 1 base, with 11 bases between. CDR3 sequence: CASSSQSGSGNTIYF. As DNA, the CDR3 is TGTGCCAGCAGCTCCCAGTCCGGATCTGGAAACACCATATATTTT.

The rearrangement links TRBV5-1 to TRBJ2-1; no firm D call. Looked up from germline, CDR1 is SGHRS and CDR2 is YFSETQ. There are 14 residues in the CDR3. V lost 4 bases and J 9 bases, leaving 17 bases between the germline ends. The CDR3 loop is CASSTQVGSLEQFF. The CDR3 DNA is TGCGCCAGCAGCACTCAGGTAGGGTCCCTTGAGCAGTTCTTC.